This T cell receptor beta chain was captured in a study of T-cell reconstitution after alpha-beta-depleted transplantation in children. Study-wide results and limits: Diversity of TCRbeta at day 60 was high in some patients, arising from surviving recipient T cells and thymic progenitors.

Researchers prepared the TCRbeta library using unique molecular identifiers, the study reports. TCRdb redid the calling of the PCR reads with MiXCR, one entry per CDR3 protein. The data show 610,000 or so distinct CDR3 sequences, 27% seen once. Notes on this clonotype: Antigen specificity is unknown.

The TCR originated in a boy less than two years old with Wiskott-Aldrich syndrome, due to receive a stem cell transplant. Specimen: PBMCs, collected before TCRalphabeta/CD19-depleted stem cell transplant.

This chain's CDR3 is CSAWTAQMNTEAFF. The DNA of the CDR3 is TGCAGTGCGTGGACAGCCCAAATGAACACTGAAGCTTTCTTT. The V gene is TRBV20-1, the J gene TRBJ1-1, with D tentatively TRBD1 (6 bases). The CDR3 loop spans 14 amino acids. Between the trimmed V and J ends, which lost 6 bases and 0 bases, there was a span of 14 bases. The germline gives CDR1 DFQATT, CDR2 SNEGSKA (reference sequence).